Listed below are T cell receptor beta chains from one sample, sequenced in a study of T cell repertoires in cytomegalovirus infection. For these receptors, no antigen is known. TCRdb used MiXCR to reprocess the reads, holding one entry per CDR3 protein. The sample records roughly 920,000 distinct CDR3 sequences, around 30% being singletons. The source was cultured CD8+ T cells from PBMCs, collected from culture after CMV antigen stimulation. These receptors were taken from a human donor in good health (CMV status not recorded). Some clones in this sample may be carry-over from other donors' samples. Each CDR3 is given with its conserved first and last residue. The order of the fields is D gene, V gene, CDR3 length, J gene, clone size, CDR3 protein, CDR3 DNA. The D gene is left open where the match is weak. Clone size is given for some rows only: seen once, a few or many times, or a class if the clone is expanded.

D: -; V: TRBV3-1; length: 15; J: TRBJ1-2; size: -; CDR3: CASSQDTQDVYGYTF; DNA: TGTGCCAGCAGCCAAGATACACAGGATGTATATGGCTACACCTTC
D: -; V: TRBV7-3; length: 14; J: TRBJ2-1; size: -; CDR3: CASSLIGGYNEQFF; DNA: TGTGCCAGCAGCTTAATTGGGGGGTACAATGAGCAGTTCTTC
D: -; V: TRBV11-2; length: 13; J: TRBJ1-4; size: -; CDR3: CASSLVSGEKLFF; DNA: TGTGCCAGCAGCTTAGTATCCGGAGAAAAACTGTTTTTT
D: -; V: TRBV10-3; length: 11; J: TRBJ1-1; size: -; CDR3: CATKVGAEAFF; DNA: TGTGCAACTAAGGTGGGCGCTGAAGCTTTCTTT
D: -; V: TRBV5-5; length: 19; J: TRBJ2-1; size: -; CDR3: CASSLEATIGTMGYNEQFF; DNA: TGTGCCAGCAGCTTGGAGGCTACCATAGGGACCATGGGGTACAATGAGCAGTTCTTC
D: -; V: TRBV6-2/TRBV6-3; length: 14; J: TRBJ2-1; size: -; CDR3: CASSRTQNIGEQFF; DNA: TGTGCCAGCAGTAGGACTCAAAATATAGGGGAGCAGTTCTTC
D: TRBD1; V: TRBV19; length: 13; J: TRBJ1-6; size: -; CDR3: CASSKQGSSPLHF; DNA: TGTGCCAGTAGTAAACAGGGGTCTTCACCCCTCCACTTT
D: -; V: TRBV7-4; length: 15; J: TRBJ1-3; size: -; CDR3: CASSQQSGSGNTIYF; DNA: TGTGCCAGCAGCCAGCAGTCAGGGTCCGGAAACACCATATATTTT
D: -; V: TRBV7-4; length: 12; J: TRBJ1-2; size: few; CDR3: CASSSMAHGYTF; DNA: TGTGCCAGCAGCTCAATGGCCCATGGCTACACCTTC
D: -; V: TRBV7-1; length: 15; J: TRBJ1-1; size: -; CDR3: CASSSDNPPPLEAFF; DNA: TGTGCCAGCAGCTCGGACAATCCTCCTCCACTTGAAGCTTTCTTT
D: TRBD1; V: TRBV28; length: 14; J: TRBJ2-3; size: -; CDR3: CASSPDRELRGQYF; DNA: TGTGCCAGCAGCCCGGACAGGGAGCTCCGAGGGCAGTATTTT
D: -; V: TRBV4-1; length: 15; J: TRBJ2-5; size: -; CDR3: CASSQDTRGRETQYF; DNA: TGTGCCAGCAGCCAAGATACCAGGGGAAGAGAGACCCAGTACTTC
D: -; V: TRBV7-9; length: 13; J: TRBJ2-7; size: -; CDR3: CASSLAYGYEQYF; DNA: TGTGCCAGCAGCTTAGCGTACGGCTACGAGCAGTACTTC
D: -; V: TRBV10-1; length: 15; J: TRBJ1-3; size: -; CDR3: CASSDPRTEGNTIYF; DNA: TGCGCCAGCAGTGACCCCAGGACCGAGGGAAACACCATATATTTT
D: TRBD1; V: TRBV27; length: 16; J: TRBJ1-1; size: few; CDR3: CASRQGQVITDTEAFF; DNA: TGTGCCAGCAGACAGGGGCAGGTAATTACGGACACTGAAGCTTTCTTT
D: TRBD1; V: TRBV19; length: 14; J: TRBJ1-4; size: -; CDR3: CAGHRQGPGEKLFF; DNA: TGTGCCGGCCACCGACAGGGACCTGGTGAAAAACTGTTTTTT
D: TRBD2; V: TRBV12-3/TRBV12-4; length: 16; J: TRBJ2-3; size: -; CDR3: CASSFLAGGLADTQYF; DNA: TGTGCCAGCAGTTTCTTAGCGGGGGGGCTGGCAGATACGCAGTATTTT
D: TRBD1; V: TRBV24-1; length: 16; J: TRBJ2-2; size: -; CDR3: CATSDRGQGRGGELFF; DNA: TGTGCCACCAGTGATCGTGGACAGGGCAGGGGCGGGGAGCTGTTTTTT
D: -; V: TRBV7-9; length: 14; J: TRBJ1-1; size: few; CDR3: CASSFWDLFIEAFF; DNA: TGTGCCAGCAGCTTTTGGGACCTCTTTATTGAAGCTTTCTTT
D: -; V: TRBV7-6; length: 11; J: TRBJ2-7; size: -; CDR3: CASSFQGEQYF; DNA: TGTGCCAGCAGCTTTCAGGGAGAGCAGTACTTC
D: TRBD1; V: TRBV6-5; length: 17; J: TRBJ2-2; size: few; CDR3: CASSYSNRGLNTGELFF; DNA: TGTGCCAGCAGTTACTCGAACAGGGGGCTGAACACCGGGGAGCTGTTTTTT
D: -; V: TRBV5-1; length: 14; J: TRBJ2-5; size: once; CDR3: CASSILRGDETQYF; DNA: TGCGCCAGCAGCATTCTTCGCGGGGATGAGACCCAGTACTTC
D: -; V: TRBV10-1; length: 14; J: TRBJ2-2; size: -; CDR3: CASGETANTGELFF; DNA: TGCGCCAGTGGGGAGACGGCGAACACCGGGGAGCTGTTTTTT
D: -; V: TRBV6-2/TRBV6-3; length: 14; J: TRBJ1-5; size: -; CDR3: CASRTGPSNQPQHF; DNA: TGTGCCAGCAGAACGGGACCCTCTAACCAGCCCCAGCATTTT
D: TRBD1; V: TRBV7-9; length: 16; J: TRBJ2-7; size: -; CDR3: CASSLGDRGRPHEQYF; DNA: TGTGCCAGCAGCTTAGGTGACAGGGGGCGCCCCCACGAGCAGTACTTC
D: TRBD2; V: TRBV14; length: 14; J: TRBJ2-1; size: few; CDR3: CASSQGGGDNEQFF; DNA: TGTGCCAGCAGCCAAGGCGGGGGGGACAATGAGCAGTTCTTC
D: -; V: TRBV5-5; length: 16; J: TRBJ1-5; size: few; CDR3: CASSLGGGPSNQPQHF; DNA: TGTGCCAGCAGCTTGGGGGGTGGTCCCTCGAATCAGCCCCAGCATTTT
D: -; V: TRBV11-2; length: 17; J: TRBJ1-1; size: few; CDR3: CASSFLIGVGMNTEAFF; DNA: TGTGCCAGCAGCTTCCTTATTGGGGTAGGGATGAACACTGAAGCTTTCTTT
D: TRBD2; V: TRBV7-8; length: 15; J: TRBJ2-7; size: many; CDR3: CASSPPGGARYEQYF; DNA: TGTGCCAGCAGCCCCCCCGGGGGGGCACGGTACGAGCAGTACTTC
D: -; V: TRBV7-6; length: 16; J: TRBJ2-3; size: -; CDR3: CASNPWRSASTDTQYF; DNA: TGTGCCAGCAACCCCTGGCGTTCAGCTAGCACAGATACGCAGTATTTT